This T cell receptor beta chain came from a study of control samples from healthy donors and cancer patients. Clones were read by immunoSEQ multiplex PCR, and TCRdb kept only the in-frame ones, dropping some. The sample lists tens of thousands of clones, approximately 80% seen once, with less than 15% in the top ten. CDR3 size: 15 residues. Trimming cost V 6 bases and J 1 base, with 13 bases left between them. The germline V gene has CDR1 MNHEY and CDR2 SVGAGI. The chain links TRBV6-5 to TRBJ2-1, with D maybe TRBD1 (5 bases). The specimen was blood. The TCR originated in a man over 45 in good health. The CDR3 nucleotides read TGTGCCAGCAGCCGACCGACAGCATCCTACAATGAGCAGTTCTTC. It translates to CASSRPTASYNEQFF.